The 14 T cell receptor beta chains reported below all come from one sample, sequenced in a study of cytomegalovirus exposure and HLA in healthy donors (dated by TCRdb to about 2017). The library was obtained by the immunoSEQ multiplex PCR assay. For the multiplex PCR, a mixture combining 60 forward primers for TCR Vbeta segments and 13 reverse primers for TCR Jbeta segments was used. This immuneACCESS table, as held by TCRdb, lists in-frame sequences with V and J called but not all clones. Of the missing ones, under half trace to an unresolved V gene in checked studies; the others have no known cause. Within this sample are over 85,000 clones, with over 65% of them counted one time only. The ten most abundant clones make up roughly an eighth of the sample. Material: PBMCs. Every receptor here comes from a young man in good health and CMV-seropositive.

The rearrangement joins TRBV25-1 to TRBJ2-5, with D possibly matching TRBD2 (5 bases). Looked up from germline, CDR1 is MGHDK and CDR2 is SYGVNS. The CDR3 consists of 14 residues. Trimming removed 5 bases at V and 1 base at J, with 11 bases between. Here the CDR3 reads CASSTGIAQETQYF. CDR3 nucleotide sequence: TGTGCCAGCAGTACCGGGATAGCCCAAGAGACCCAGTACTTC.

This clone was counted between two and nine times. The V gene is TRBV7-2, the J gene TRBJ1-2, with D tentatively TRBD1 (6 bases). The CDR3 covers 12 residues. V was trimmed by 1 base and J by 7 bases, leaving 7 bases between them. CDR1 SGHTA and CDR2 FQGNSA come from the germline V gene. The CDR3 nucleotides are TGTGCCAGCAGCTTAGACAGGGTTGGCTACACCTTC. Translated: CASSLDRVGYTF.

There are a few counts of this clone. The V gene is TRBV5-1, the J gene TRBJ2-7; perhaps TRBD2 as D (5 bases). The germline V gene encodes CDR1 SGHRS and CDR2 YFSETQ. Trimming took off 4 bases at V and 3 bases at J, with 17 bases between the two ends. The CDR3 is made up of 15 amino acids. The CDR3 DNA reads as TGCGCCAGCAGCCATGGGAGTGTCCCCGACTACGAGCAGTACTTC. Encoded protein: CASSHGSVPDYEQYF.

There are a few counts of this clone. The chain couples TRBV7-2 to TRBJ1-3; the D gene is possibly TRBD1 (6 bases). Trimming shortened V by 4 bases and J by 0 bases, and 19 bases separated the two germline ends. The CDR3 consists of 18 residues. The germline CDR1 and CDR2 sequences are SGHTA and FQGNSA. For the CDR3, the DNA is TGTGCCAGCAGCTCCCAACAGGGCTGGGGCCTCTCTGGAAACACCATATATTTT. This sequence encodes CASSSQQGWGLSGNTIYF.

The rearrangement uses TRBV27 and TRBJ2-1; 8 nucleotides agree with TRBD2. Germline V CDR1 and CDR2: MNHEY, SMNVEV (reference sequence). The CDR3 contains 14 residues. V gave up 6 bases and J gave up 4 bases; unmatched junction bases: 5. CDR3 protein: CASSSGGGYNEQFF. CDR3 nucleotide sequence: TGTGCCAGCAGCTCCGGCGGGGGGTACAATGAGCAGTTCTTC.

The chain links TRBV6-5 to TRBJ2-7; 7 bases map to TRBD1. Trimming cost V 6 bases and J 3 bases; bases outside gene matches: 11. The CDR3 totals 15 residues. Germline CDR1 and CDR2: MNHEY and SVGAGI. This CDR3 is CASRSGTAAFYEQYF. The CDR3 DNA reads as TGTGCCAGCAGGTCCGGGACAGCAGCCTTCTACGAGCAGTACTTC.

The rearrangement uses TRBV4-2 and TRBJ1-2; D gene uncertain. CDR3 length equals 13 residues. The germline V gene encodes CDR1 LGHNA and CDR2 YNFKEQ. V shed 0 bases and J shed 9 bases, with 11 bases lying between them. The DNA of the CDR3 is TGTGCCAGCAGCCAAGATCAGGTCCGAAGCTACACCTTC. This encodes CASSQDQVRSYTF.

The V call is TRBV7-9, the J call TRBJ1-1; no firm D call. Germline CDR1 reads SEHNR; CDR2 reads FQNEAQ (reference sequence). V lost 4 bases to trimming and J lost 0 bases, with 6 bases between them. The CDR3 is made up of 13 amino acids. CDR3 amino acids: CASSSGLNTEAFF. The CDR3, as DNA: TGTGCCAGCAGCTCCGGGTTGAACACTGAAGCTTTCTTT. Full variable domain (missing parts from reference TRBV7-9 and TRBJ1-1): DTGVSQNPRHKITKRGQNVTFRCDPISEHNRLYWYRQTLGQGPEFLTYFQNEAQLEKSRLLSDRFSAERPKGSFSTLEIQRTEQGDSAMYLCASSSGLNTEAFFGQGTRLTVV.

The CDR3 DNA sequence: TGTGCCAGCAGTTTATACCAGGGGGCGCTGGAGACCCAGTACTTC. It specifies CASSLYQGALETQYF. The chain combines TRBV28 with TRBJ2-5; TRBD1 agrees at 8 bases. This CDR3 contains 15 residues. V gave up 1 base and J gave up 5 bases; unmatched junction bases: 6. Per germline, CDR1 MDHEN and CDR2 SYDVKM.

As regards this clone: At the DNA level, this CDR3 is encoded by other sequences in the same sample as well. The chain has TRBV16 and TRBJ1-5; TRBD1 aligns across 10 bases. Germline V CDR1 and CDR2: KGHSY, FQNENV. The CDR3 contains 15 residues. V shed 0 bases and J 7 bases; nucleotides not matched to a gene: 3. CDR3 in amino acids: CASSQSGTGAQPQHF. The CDR3 DNA sequence: TGTGCCAGCAGCCAATCGGGGACAGGGGCCCAGCCCCAGCATTTT.

The rearrangement uses TRBV27 and TRBJ2-1; 11 bases align to TRBD2. V dropped 3 bases and J dropped 0; count of bases not matched to a gene: 7. The CDR3 is 18 amino acids. The germline CDR1 and CDR2 sequences are MNHEY and SMNVEV (reference sequence). This CDR3 reads CASSFRLAGGSSYNEQFF. CDR3 sequence (DNA): TGTGCCAGCAGTTTCCGGCTAGCGGGGGGAAGCTCCTACAATGAGCAGTTCTTC.

V and J are TRBV10-3 and TRBJ1-5; 7 bases match TRBD1. The CDR3 runs to 16 residues. V was pared by 5 bases and J by 3 bases, with 10 bases of the junction left unmatched. Per the germline V gene, CDR1 is ENHRY and CDR2 is SYGVKD. The CDR3 DNA is TGTGCCATCAGTCCTGGGCAGGGGGTTGACAATCAGCCCCAGCATTTT. Encoded protein: CAISPGQGVDNQPQHF.

The V and J genes are TRBV18 and TRBJ1-5; D call uncertain. CDR3 length: 14 residues. The germline V gene encodes CDR1 KGHSH and CDR2 LQKENI. V lost 3 bases and J 6 bases, leaving 12 bases between the germline ends. The CDR3 DNA reads TGTGCCAGCTCACCTGCGCCTCTAGGTCAGCCCCAGCATTTT. This translates into CASSPAPLGQPQHF.

The chain recombines TRBV6-1 with TRBJ2-5; 7 bases line up with TRBD1. J was trimmed by 1 base and V by 4 bases; bases with no gene match: 9. CDR1 and CDR2 (germline): MNHNS, SASEGT. This CDR3 comprises 16 residues. CDR3 coding DNA: TGTGCCAGCAGTGGCCTCGACAGGGAGACCCAAGAGACCCAGTACTTC. Protein: CASSGLDRETQETQYF.